The T cell receptor (beta chain) described here comes from a study of cytomegalovirus exposure and HLA in healthy donors (dated by TCRdb to 2017 to 2019). Concerning the study at large: An earlier analysis of approximately 590 of the donors reported 250 to 300 Gb of sequence data and 117 million unique TCR beta sequences from 150 million to 200 million T cells. Roughly 290 gigabases of sequencing data and approximately 91 million unique TCR sequences made up an early release that covered 500 to 650 HLA-typed donors. The genetic ancestry cluster associated with self-reported Caucasian donors included around four fifths of the roughly 400 genotyped donors. The aim of the study was to test whether cataloging public T cell receptors could identify signatures of past pathogen exposure. The T cell repertoires of around 730 subjects were profiled by immunosequencing and related to cytomegalovirus serostatus. In addition to the first cohort of roughly 700 subjects, a separate validation cohort of approximately 130 different subjects was used. To predict cytomegalovirus infection status, the study combined high-throughput TCR immunosequencing, statistical association of individual TCRs with disease status, and machine learning. To study patterns of TCR occurrence, a later analysis re-analyzed previously published TCR beta repertoires from around 670 donors and added high-resolution HLA genotyping. The later analysis used no new phenotypic data to find candidate immune exposures, relying instead on TCR beta sequences and their occurrence across donors. An earlier analysis of 450 to 750 of the donors used high-throughput TCR beta sequencing to judge whether each TCR beta V gene segment behaved as functional or pseudogenic. Donor age, sex, ethnicity and CMV serostatus were compiled alongside the repertoire data. In a later genetic analysis, genome-wide SNP genotypes for about 55% of the roughly 700 donors were used, and that subset was treated as a discovery cohort. Every repertoire in the discovery cohort had been generated on one and the same sequencing platform. HLA typing included class I and class II loci at four-digit resolution. Typing coverage varied by locus: 629-630 donors for A, B, C, DRB1 and DQB1; more than 500 for DQA1; nearly 610 for DPA1; fewer than 480 for DPB1. A handful of DR-DQ haplotypes were handled as single units for association and clustering because linkage in the cohort was strong. Across about 370 genotyped donors of the cohort, an average of approximately 240,000 unique TCR beta nucleotide sequences per donor were sequenced, and roughly a sixth of those sequences were non-productive.

In total, 630 or so healthy bone marrow donors made up the cohort. At the time of sampling, all cohort members were nominally healthy, though unrecorded immune exposures were likely present. The donor was CMV seronegative and was included in the group of approximately 350 seronegative cohort members. A peripheral blood sample was provided by each donor, and peripheral blood mononuclear cells were used for TCR beta sequencing. Genomic DNA extraction from the blood cell samples was performed with the Qiagen DNeasy Blood Extraction Kit. In regard to this clone: This clone's antigen is unknown. Nothing much larger sits one base from this clone, and base qualities are not available.

Study-wide conclusions, independent of this receptor: Most CMV-associated TCR beta chains appeared to be HLA-restricted in a later analysis, and the HLA associations seemed to be driven largely by CMV exposure. When HLA alleles, especially DR and DQ, strongly co-occurred, attributing TCR associations to individual alleles was difficult. The 87-base-pair reads could not distinguish some IMGT-functional V segments, including TRBV6-2 and TRBV6-3, so those segments were excluded. For the cohort, immune exposure information was limited to CMV serostatus. Compared with equally common non-associated chains, HLA-associated TCR beta chains in a later analysis were more clonally expanded and had lower generation probabilities. According to the authors, the approach could potentially be generalized to other disease states and immunological phenotypes. In a later analysis, several top co-occurrence clusters were reported to appear linked to parvovirus B19, influenza, CMV and Epstein-Barr virus. Because HLA typing was missing for some donors at each locus, association tests included only the typed subset. In a later analysis, more than 15,000 TCR beta sequences were associated with specific HLA alleles at a false discovery rate of 0.05. The earlier analysis of some 540 of the donors excluded roughly 17 rarely observed V segments, including chromosome 9 orphons, because counts were too low. A later genetic analysis associated a missense DCLRE1C variant with V-gene and J-gene trimming of TCR beta chains, and an independent cohort replicated the association. Roughly uniform sequencing depth across donors was assumed in presence/absence analyses, although this assumption may not hold. The cohort was sequenced for TCR beta chains only, and without alpha or paired-chain data the features that could be detected were limited. Most TCR sequences were seen in very few donors, while some public TCRs were found in many individuals. Cytomegalovirus status was reported to be diagnosed by the classifier with high specificity and sensitivity in both the original and validation cohorts. According to a later analysis, TCR association rates differed among HLA loci, with DRB1 alleles showing the most associated TCRs and HLA-C alleles showing the fewest. A further reported finding was that TCR beta sequences accurately predicted the HLA-A and HLA-B alleles for most subjects in the first cohort. A few of the identified cytomegalovirus-associated TCR beta chains were confirmed in vitro to be specific for cytomegalovirus antigens. In an earlier analysis of a few hundred of the donors, most TCR beta V segments were observed in productive rearrangements about 90% or about 30% of the time, broadly matching IMGT annotations. In a later genetic analysis, fewer N-insertions in productive TCRs were reported among donors in an Asian-associated ancestry cluster than the approximately 710-donor mean. The study listed 150 to 200 TCR beta chains as associated with cytomegalovirus. Linkage disequilibrium might explain the correlated functional status among segregating V segments, but an unknown experimental factor could not be excluded. A group of highly shared sequence variants was considered likely to be a technical artifact of the sequencing pipeline.

Library generation was performed with the immunoSEQ multiplex PCR assay. A mixture of 60 forward primers for TCR Vbeta segments and 13 reverse primers for TCR Jbeta segments was used in the multiplex PCR. The CDR3 region of rearranged TCR beta genes was amplified from genomic DNA by a multiplex PCR assay. The Illumina HiSeq System was used to sequence the amplified TCR beta libraries as 87-base-pair reads. As for the original processing: Across the 670 or so repertoires, a later analysis counted approximately 75 million unique TCR beta chains, 8.5 million to 12 million of which were shared by at least two donors. Raw reads were error-corrected and collapsed into unique sequences with a nearest-neighbor algorithm that merged closely related sequences to remove PCR and sequencing errors. V, D and J gene segments were assigned by aligning CDR3 sequences to IMGT reference sequences. For a sequence to be retained, a match of at least six nucleotides was required to both a V gene segment and a J gene segment. A rearrangement was called productive if the CDR3 had no stop codons and remained in frame with V and J, and every other rearrangement was called non-productive. Following IMGT convention, CDR3 was defined as the stretch from the second conserved V-encoded cysteine up to the conserved J-encoded phenylalanine. Sequences without an unambiguous match to a single V gene segment were excluded from the earlier analysis of 587 of the donors. An earlier analysis of about 590 of the donors classified V segments as functional when productive rearrangements were above 56.7% and as segregating when the standard deviation between donors was above 5%. A statistical classification framework was built for diagnosing cytomegalovirus status from the catalog of TCR beta chain sequences. In a later analysis, V and J genes were assigned by comparing TCR nucleotide sequences against IMGT/GENE-DB human TR gene sequences. Using the TCRdist pipeline, a later analysis assigned CDR3 sequences along with most-parsimonious VDJ recombination scenarios. In a later analysis, each TCR beta chain was defined by its CDR3 amino acid sequence together with its V-gene family, and reads lacking a unique V-gene family were excluded. In a later analysis, 450 to 600 highly shared, low-generation-probability nucleotide sequences were removed to address suspected cross-contamination and a sequencing artifact. In a later analysis, a clonal expansion index was calculated for each public chain from normalized within-repertoire ranks of inferred template counts. A later analysis computed generation probabilities with a VDJ recombination model fitted to out-of-frame rearrangements, and checked the results against IGoR. In a later analysis, hypergeometric tests were used to score TCR-TCR, TCR-HLA and TCR-CMV co-occurrence, with a repertoire-size bias correction applied to TCR pairs. False discovery rates were estimated in a later analysis by permuting HLA or CMV assignments 20 times. In a later analysis, co-occurring TCRs were grouped with DBSCAN, and TCRdist sequence similarity was added when clustering was performed within HLA-allele-positive subsets. For co-occurrence clustering, repertoires with fewer than 30,000 or more than 120,000 public chains were excluded, along with four or five repertoires with anomalous nucleotide sharing. As stored in TCRdb, this immuneACCESS dataset retains in-frame rearrangements with V and J assigned. A fraction of the clones does not appear; measured against another copy, unresolved V genes explain less than half of the discrepancy, and the remainder lacks a known reason. That table is the source of V, J and clone size, and D and trimming were worked out from the DNA. This sample has some 150,000 clones in its table, and 60% to 85% of those were observed once. The top ten constitute 4% of the sample.

CDR1 and CDR2, per the germline V gene, are SGHTS and YDEGEE. V is pared back by 0 bases and J by 6 bases, with 13 bases lying between the germline termini. Inclusive of the bounding cysteine and phenylalanine, the CDR3 is 14 residues long. The entry retains the CDR3 DNA only, 42 bases that are in frame from base 1. Sequencing input: PBMCs. This chain is built from TRBV5-8 and TRBJ2-7; a weak D assignment points to TRBD2 (5 bases agree). The origin of this receptor is a woman aged 35 to 49 in good health and CMV-seronegative. The nucleotide sequence is given as TGTGCCAGCAGCTTGGGGGCCCCGGCGGGCGAGCAGTACTTC. This gives the protein CASSLGAPAGEQYF.